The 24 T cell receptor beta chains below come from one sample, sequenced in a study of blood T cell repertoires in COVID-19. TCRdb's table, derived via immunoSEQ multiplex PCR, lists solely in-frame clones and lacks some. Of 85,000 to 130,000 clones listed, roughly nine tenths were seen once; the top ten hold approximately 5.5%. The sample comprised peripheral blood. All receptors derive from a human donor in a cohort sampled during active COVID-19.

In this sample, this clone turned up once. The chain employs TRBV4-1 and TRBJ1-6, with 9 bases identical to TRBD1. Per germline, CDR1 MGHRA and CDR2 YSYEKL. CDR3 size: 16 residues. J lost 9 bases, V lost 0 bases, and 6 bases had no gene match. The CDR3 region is CASSQEGQGLFSPLHF. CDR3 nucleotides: TGCGCCAGCAGCCAAGAGGGACAGGGTTTATTTTCACCCCTCCACTTT.

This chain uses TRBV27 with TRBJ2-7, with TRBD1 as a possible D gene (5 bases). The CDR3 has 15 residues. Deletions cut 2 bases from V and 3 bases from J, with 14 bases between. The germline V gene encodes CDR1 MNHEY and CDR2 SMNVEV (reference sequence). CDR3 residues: CASSLKGATLYEQYF. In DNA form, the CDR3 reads TGTGCCAGCAGTTTAAAAGGGGCCACCCTCTACGAGCAGTACTTC.

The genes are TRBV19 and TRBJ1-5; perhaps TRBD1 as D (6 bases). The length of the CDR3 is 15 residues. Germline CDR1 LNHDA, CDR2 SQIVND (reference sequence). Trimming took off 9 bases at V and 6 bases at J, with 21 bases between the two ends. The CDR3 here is CASRGQDGLAQPQHF. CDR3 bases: TGTGCCAGCAGGGGTCAAGACGGGCTGGCTCAGCCCCAGCATTTT. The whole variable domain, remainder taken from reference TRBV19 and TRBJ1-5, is DGGITQSPKYLFRKEGQNVTLSCEQNLNHDAMYWYRQDPGQGLRLIYYSQIVNDFQKGDIAEGYSVSREKKESFPLTVTSAQKNPTAFYLCASRGQDGLAQPQHFGDGTRLSIL.

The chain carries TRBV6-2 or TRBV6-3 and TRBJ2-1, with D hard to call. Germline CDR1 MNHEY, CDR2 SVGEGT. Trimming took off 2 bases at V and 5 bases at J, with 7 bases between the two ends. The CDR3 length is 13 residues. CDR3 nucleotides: TGTGCCAGCAGTTACCGGAGTAACAATGAGCAGTTCTTC. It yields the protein CASSYRSNNEQFF.

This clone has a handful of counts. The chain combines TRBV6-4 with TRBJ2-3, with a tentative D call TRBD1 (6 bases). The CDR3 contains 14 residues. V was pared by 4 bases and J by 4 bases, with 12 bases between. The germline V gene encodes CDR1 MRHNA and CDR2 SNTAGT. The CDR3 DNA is TGTGCCAGCAGTGGTTCTGAGGGGGCAGATACGCAGTATTTT. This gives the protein CASSGSEGADTQYF.

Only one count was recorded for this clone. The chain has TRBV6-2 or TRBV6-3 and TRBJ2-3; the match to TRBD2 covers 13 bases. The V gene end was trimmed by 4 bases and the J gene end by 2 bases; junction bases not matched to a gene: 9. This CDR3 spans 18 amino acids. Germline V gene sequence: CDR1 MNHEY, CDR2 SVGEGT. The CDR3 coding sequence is TGTGCCAGCAGTTTTCCCCGACTAGCGGGAGGCTCCACAGATACGCAGTATTTT. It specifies CASSFPRLAGGSTDTQYF.

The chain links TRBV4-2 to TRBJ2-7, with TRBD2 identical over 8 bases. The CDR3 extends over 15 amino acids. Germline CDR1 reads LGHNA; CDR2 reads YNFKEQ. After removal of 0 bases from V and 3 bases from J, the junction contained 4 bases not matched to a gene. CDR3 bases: TGTGCCAGCAGCCAAGATTACAGCGGGAGCTACGAGCAGTACTTC. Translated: CASSQDYSGSYEQYF.

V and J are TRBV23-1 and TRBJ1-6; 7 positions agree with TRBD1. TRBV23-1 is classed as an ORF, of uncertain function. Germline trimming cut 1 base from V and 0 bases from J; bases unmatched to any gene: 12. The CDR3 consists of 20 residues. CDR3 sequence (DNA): TGCGCCAGCAGTCAATGGGGACAGCACAATCCCAGCTCCTATAATTCACCCCTCCACTTT. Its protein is CASSQWGQHNPSSYNSPLHF.

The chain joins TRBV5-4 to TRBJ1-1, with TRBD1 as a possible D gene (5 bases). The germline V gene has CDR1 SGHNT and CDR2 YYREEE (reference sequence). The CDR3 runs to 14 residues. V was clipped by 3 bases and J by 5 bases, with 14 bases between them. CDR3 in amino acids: CASSSRDLITEAFF. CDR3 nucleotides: TGTGCCAGCAGCTCTCGGGACTTAATAACTGAAGCTTTCTTT. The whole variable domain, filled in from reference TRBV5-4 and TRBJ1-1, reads ETGVTQSPTHLIKTRGQQVTLRCSSQSGHNTVSWYQQALGQGPQFIFQYYREEENGRGNFPPRFSGLQFPNYSSELNVNALELDDSALYLCASSSRDLITEAFFGQGTRLTVV.

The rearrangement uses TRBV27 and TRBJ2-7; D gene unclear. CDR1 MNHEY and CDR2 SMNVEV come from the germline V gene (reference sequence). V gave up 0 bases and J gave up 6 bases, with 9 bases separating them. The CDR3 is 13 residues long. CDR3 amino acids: CASSLSGLGEQYF. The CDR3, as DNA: TGTGCCAGCAGTTTATCGGGCCTGGGCGAGCAGTACTTC.

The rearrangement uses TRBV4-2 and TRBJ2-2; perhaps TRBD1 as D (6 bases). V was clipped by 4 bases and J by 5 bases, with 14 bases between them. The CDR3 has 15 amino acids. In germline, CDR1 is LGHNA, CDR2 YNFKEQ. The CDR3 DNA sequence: TGTGCCAGCAGCCTGGGGCAGGGGAGAACCGGGGAGCTGTTTTTT. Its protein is CASSLGQGRTGELFF.

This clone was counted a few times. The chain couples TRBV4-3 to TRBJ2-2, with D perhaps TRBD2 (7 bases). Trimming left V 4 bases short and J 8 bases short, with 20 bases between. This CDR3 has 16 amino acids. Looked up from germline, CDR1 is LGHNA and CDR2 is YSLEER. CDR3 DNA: TGCGCCAGCAGCCCCTCGAGGGGGGGCCCAGAGGGGGAGCTGTTTTTT. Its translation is CASSPSRGGPEGELFF.

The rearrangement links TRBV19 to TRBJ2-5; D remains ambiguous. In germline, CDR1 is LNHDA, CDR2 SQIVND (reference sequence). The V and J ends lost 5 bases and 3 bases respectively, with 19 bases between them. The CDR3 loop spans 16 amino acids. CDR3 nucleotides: TGTGCCAGTAGTCGCACCCCAGCGACTGGTAAAGAGACCCAGTACTTC. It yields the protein CASSRTPATGKETQYF.

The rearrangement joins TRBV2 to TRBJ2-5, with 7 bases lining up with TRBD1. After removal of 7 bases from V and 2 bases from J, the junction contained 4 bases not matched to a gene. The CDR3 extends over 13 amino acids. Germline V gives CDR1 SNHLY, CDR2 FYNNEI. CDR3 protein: CASTGDRQETQYF. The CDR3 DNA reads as TGTGCCAGCACCGGGGACAGACAAGAGACCCAGTACTTC. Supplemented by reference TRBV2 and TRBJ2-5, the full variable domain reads EPEVTQTPSHQVTQMGQEVILRCVPISNHLYFYWYRQILGQKVEFLVSFYNNEISEKSEIFDDQFSVERPDGSNFTLKIRSTKLEDSAMYFCASTGDRQETQYFGPGTRLLVL.

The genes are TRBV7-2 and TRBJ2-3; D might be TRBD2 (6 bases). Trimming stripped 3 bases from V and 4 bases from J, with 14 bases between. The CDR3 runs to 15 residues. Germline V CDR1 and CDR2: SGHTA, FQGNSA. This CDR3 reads CASSFSVAVADTQYF. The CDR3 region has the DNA TGTGCCAGCAGCTTTAGTGTAGCGGTGGCAGATACGCAGTATTTT.

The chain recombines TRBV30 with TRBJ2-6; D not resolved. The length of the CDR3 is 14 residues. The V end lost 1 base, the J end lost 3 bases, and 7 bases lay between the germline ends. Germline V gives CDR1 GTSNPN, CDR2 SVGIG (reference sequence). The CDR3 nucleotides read TGTGCCTGGAGTGCTACCTTTGGGGCCAACGTCCTGACTTTC. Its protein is CAWSATFGANVLTF.

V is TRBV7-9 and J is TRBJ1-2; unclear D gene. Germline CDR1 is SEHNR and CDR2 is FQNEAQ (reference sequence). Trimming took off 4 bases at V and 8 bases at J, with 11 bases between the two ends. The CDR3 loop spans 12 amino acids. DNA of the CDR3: TGTGCCAGCAGCTCAGGCGATGCAGGCTACACCTTC. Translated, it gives CASSSGDAGYTF. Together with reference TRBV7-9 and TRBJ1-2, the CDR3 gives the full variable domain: DTGVSQNPRHKITKRGQNVTFRCDPISEHNRLYWYRQTLGQGPEFLTYFQNEAQLEKSRLLSDRFSAERPKGSFSTLEIQRTEQGDSAMYLCASSSGDAGYTFGSGTRLTVV.

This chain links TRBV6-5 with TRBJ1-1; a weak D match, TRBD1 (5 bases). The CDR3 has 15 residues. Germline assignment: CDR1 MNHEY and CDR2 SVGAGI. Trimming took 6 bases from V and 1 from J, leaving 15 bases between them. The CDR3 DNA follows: TGTGCCAGCAGGTGGGAGGGGTGGGCGAACACTGAAGCTTTCTTT. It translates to CASRWEGWANTEAFF.

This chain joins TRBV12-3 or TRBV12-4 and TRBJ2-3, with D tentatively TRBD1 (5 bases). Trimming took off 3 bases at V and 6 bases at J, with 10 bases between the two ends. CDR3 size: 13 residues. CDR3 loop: CASSLEQVDTQYF. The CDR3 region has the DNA TGTGCCAGCAGTTTGGAACAGGTGGATACGCAGTATTTT.

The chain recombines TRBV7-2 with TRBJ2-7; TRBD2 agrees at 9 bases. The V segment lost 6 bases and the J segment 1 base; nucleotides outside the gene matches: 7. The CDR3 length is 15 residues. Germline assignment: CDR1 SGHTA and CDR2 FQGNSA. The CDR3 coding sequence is TGTGCCAGCAGTGTTGATAGCGGGGGATCCTACGAGCAGTACTTC. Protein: CASSVDSGGSYEQYF.

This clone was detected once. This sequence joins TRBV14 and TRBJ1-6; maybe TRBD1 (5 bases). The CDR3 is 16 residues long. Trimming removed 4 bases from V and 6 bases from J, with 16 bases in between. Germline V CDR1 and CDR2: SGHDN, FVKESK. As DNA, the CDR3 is TGTGCCAGCAGCCTCAGCATCGGCGGGGGTAATTCACCCCTCCACTTT. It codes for CASSLSIGGGNSPLHF.

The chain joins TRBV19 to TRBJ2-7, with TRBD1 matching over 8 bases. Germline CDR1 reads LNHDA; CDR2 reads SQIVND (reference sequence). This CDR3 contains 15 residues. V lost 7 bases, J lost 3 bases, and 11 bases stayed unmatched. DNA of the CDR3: TGTGCCAGTACCCTCACAACAGGGGGTTTCTACGAGCAGTACTTC. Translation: CASTLTTGGFYEQYF.

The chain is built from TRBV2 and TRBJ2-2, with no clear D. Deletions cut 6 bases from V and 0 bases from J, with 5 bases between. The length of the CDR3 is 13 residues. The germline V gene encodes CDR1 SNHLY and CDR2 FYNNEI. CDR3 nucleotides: TGTGCCAGCAGGTTCGCGAACACCGGGGAGCTGTTTTTT. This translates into CASRFANTGELFF.

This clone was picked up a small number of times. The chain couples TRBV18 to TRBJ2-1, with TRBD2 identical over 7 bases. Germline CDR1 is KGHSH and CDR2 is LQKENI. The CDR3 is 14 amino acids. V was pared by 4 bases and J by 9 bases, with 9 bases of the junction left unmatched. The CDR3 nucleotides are TGTGCCAGCTCACTTATAGGACTAGAAGGTGAGCAGTTCTTC. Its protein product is CASSLIGLEGEQFF.